These 19 T cell receptor beta chains share one sample of origin, sequenced in a study of blood T cell repertoires in COVID-19. Measured with immunoSEQ multiplex PCR; TCRdb has only the in-frame clones, and not every one. Among a few hundred thousand clones listed, about 85% were seen once. Specimen: peripheral blood. The receptors shown here come from a human donor with COVID-19, enrolled during active disease. The donor label of this sample is uncertain.

The J gene is TRBJ1-3, the V gene TRBV6-2 or TRBV6-3; D call uncertain. Between the trimmed V and J ends, which lost 5 bases and 0 bases, there was a span of 14 bases. Germline assignment: CDR1 MNHEY and CDR2 SVGEGT. CDR3 length: 16 amino acids. The CDR3 reads CASSPAENGSGNTIYF. In DNA, the CDR3 is TGTGCCAGCAGTCCGGCGGAGAATGGCTCTGGAAACACCATATATTTT.

The V call is TRBV19, the J call TRBJ1-5, with 9 bases aligning to TRBD1. This CDR3 contains 14 residues. V gave up 5 bases and J gave up 7 bases; unmatched junction bases: 6. Germline assignment: CDR1 LNHDA and CDR2 SQIVND (reference sequence). The CDR3 here is CASSRDRELQPQHF. The CDR3 DNA reads as TGTGCCAGTAGTCGGGACAGGGAGTTACAGCCCCAGCATTTT. Drawing the rest from reference TRBV19 and TRBJ1-5, the complete variable domain is DGGITQSPKYLFRKEGQNVTLSCEQNLNHDAMYWYRQDPGQGLRLIYYSQIVNDFQKGDIAEGYSVSREKKESFPLTVTSAQKNPTAFYLCASSRDRELQPQHFGDGTRLSIL.

The V and J genes are TRBV24-1 and TRBJ1-5; TRBD1 aligns across 8 bases. Germline V CDR1 and CDR2: KGHDR, SFDVKD. The length of the CDR3 is 13 residues. The V and J ends lost 9 bases and 8 bases, in that order; junction bases with no gene match: 8. The CDR3 DNA reads as TGTGCCACCTCGGACAGGGCAATGGAGCCCCAGCATTTT. The encoded protein is CATSDRAMEPQHF.

V is TRBV24-1 and J is TRBJ1-2, with 9 nucleotides matching TRBD1. Germline loops: CDR1 KGHDR, CDR2 SFDVKD. The CDR3 runs 14 residues. The V and J ends lost 2 bases and 11 bases, in that order; junction bases with no gene match: 8. CDR3 in DNA: TGTGCCACCAGTGATTCGGGGACAGGGTTTGGTTACACCTTC. Its translation: CATSDSGTGFGYTF.

This chain uses TRBV24-1 with TRBJ1-2, with D unresolved. Trimming stripped 4 bases from V and 4 bases from J, with 12 bases between. CDR1 and CDR2 from the germline V gene are KGHDR and SFDVKD. This CDR3 is built from 14 residues. CDR3 region: CATSDSRRPYGYTF. The DNA of the CDR3 is TGTGCCACCAGTGACTCAAGGAGGCCCTATGGCTACACCTTC.

The gene calls are TRBV19 and TRBJ1-5; 7 bases align to TRBD1. This CDR3 is 22 amino acids long. The V and J ends lost 10 bases and 3 bases, in that order; junction bases with no gene match: 33. The V gene's germline CDR1 is LNHDA and CDR2 SQIVND (reference sequence). Here the CDR3 DNA reads TGTGCCAATTCCGGGGGGGAGGTCGCGCGCCGACCCTCGACAGGGTCCAATCAGCCCCAGCATTTT. Protein: CANSGGEVARRPSTGSNQPQHF.

The rearrangement uses TRBV2 and TRBJ2-3; a weak D match, TRBD2 (6 bases). The CDR3 has 13 amino acids. Germline CDR1 reads SNHLY; CDR2 reads FYNNEI. The germline V and J ends were trimmed by 7 bases and 5 bases, with 13 bases remaining between them. Written as DNA, the CDR3 is TGTGCCAGCAACGGGAGAGGCGTAGATACGCAGTATTTT. Translating gives CASNGRGVDTQYF. The complete variable domain, with remaining parts taken from reference TRBV2 and TRBJ2-3, reads EPEVTQTPSHQVTQMGQEVILRCVPISNHLYFYWYRQILGQKVEFLVSFYNNEISEKSEIFDDQFSVERPDGSNFTLKIRSTKLEDSAMYFCASNGRGVDTQYFGPGTRLTVL.

A note on this clone: Other DNA sequences within the sample encode an identical CDR3. The CDR3 loop is CASSLAGRGEKLFF. As DNA, the CDR3 is TGTGCCAGCAGCTTGGCCGGGAGGGGCGAAAAACTGTTTTTT. The chain uses TRBV5-5 and TRBJ1-4; tentative D call: TRBD1 (5 bases). The CDR3 is made up of 14 amino acids. Germline V gene data show CDR1 as SGHKS and CDR2 as YYEKEE (reference sequence). V was cut by 0 bases and J by 8 bases, with 11 bases left in between.

This sequence joins TRBV28 and TRBJ2-2, with TRBD2 matching 11 bases. Germline CDR1 MDHEN, CDR2 SYDVKM. Trimming cost V 4 bases and J 5 bases; bases outside gene matches: 6. The CDR3 is made up of 16 amino acids. This chain's CDR3 is CASSSPGLAETGELFF. For the CDR3, the DNA is TGTGCCAGCAGTTCTCCGGGACTAGCGGAGACCGGGGAGCTGTTTTTT.

V and J are TRBV25-1 and TRBJ2-5; the match to TRBD2 covers 15 bases. With 8 bases clipped from V and 2 bases from J, the junction kept 9 bases outside the gene matches. CDR1 and CDR2 from the germline V gene are MGHDK and SYGVNS. The CDR3 extends over 17 amino acids. As DNA, the CDR3 is TGTGCCAGCTGCGGGACTAGCGGGAGGTGGGATCAAGAGACCCAGTACTTC. This translates into CASCGTSGRWDQETQYF.

This sequence joins TRBV2 and TRBJ2-1, with 10 bases matching TRBD1. Germline values: CDR1 SNHLY, CDR2 FYNNEI. The CDR3 extends over 14 amino acids. V shed 6 bases and J 6 bases; nucleotides not matched to a gene: 5. The CDR3 DNA follows: TGTGCCAGCAGGACAGGGGGCCTGAGCAATGAGCAGTTCTTC. Its translation is CASRTGGLSNEQFF. The variable domain in full, completed from reference TRBV2 and TRBJ2-1, reads EPEVTQTPSHQVTQMGQEVILRCVPISNHLYFYWYRQILGQKVEFLVSFYNNEISEKSEIFDDQFSVERPDGSNFTLKIRSTKLEDSAMYFCASRTGGLSNEQFFGPGTRLTVL.

This chain connects TRBV29-1 to TRBJ2-6, with a tentative D call TRBD1 (6 bases). Per the germline V gene, CDR1 is SQVTM and CDR2 is ANQGSEA. The CDR3 is made up of 15 amino acids. V was cut by 6 bases and J by 2 bases, with 14 bases left in between. The DNA for the CDR3 is TGCAGCGTCACACAGGGTTTCGCTGGGGCCAACGTCCTGACTTTC. It specifies CSVTQGFAGANVLTF.

The rearrangement joins TRBV7-9 to TRBJ2-1, with 9 bases identical to TRBD2. Looked up from germline, CDR1 is SEHNR and CDR2 is FQNEAQ (reference sequence). Trimming removed 7 bases from V and 9 bases from J; junction bases left unmatched: 1. This CDR3 is 11 amino acids long. CDR3 in amino acids: CASTRGGEQFF. The CDR3 bases are TGTGCCAGCACGCGGGGGGGTGAGCAGTTCTTC.

The chain links TRBV7-2 to TRBJ1-2; 7 bases are a match to TRBD1. This CDR3 spans 15 amino acids. Germline V gives CDR1 SGHTA, CDR2 FQGNSA. With 1 base clipped from V and 4 bases from J, the junction kept 6 bases outside the gene matches. CDR3 nucleotide sequence: TGTGCCAGCAGCTTAGAAGCAGGGGGAGGCTATGGCTACACCTTC. It yields the protein CASSLEAGGGYGYTF.

The chain uses TRBV29-1 and TRBJ2-7, with 7 bases lining up with TRBD1. V dropped 5 bases and J dropped 4; count of bases not matched to a gene: 5. Germline V gives CDR1 SQVTM, CDR2 ANQGSEA. CDR3 length: 12 amino acids. CDR3 nucleotide sequence: TGCAGCGTTCTGGGACAGAATTACGAGCAGTACTTC. This translates into CSVLGQNYEQYF.

The J gene is TRBJ2-1, the V gene TRBV7-7; 8 nucleotides match TRBD2. This CDR3 comprises 13 residues. Germline values: CDR1 SSHAT, CDR2 FNYEAQ (reference sequence). Here the CDR3 reads CASGTGPYNEQFF. The CDR3, as DNA: TGTGCTAGCGGGACTGGCCCCTACAATGAGCAGTTCTTC.

The V call is TRBV9, the J call TRBJ1-5; D gene uncertain. The CDR3 totals 13 residues. Between the trimmed V and J ends, which lost 3 bases and 3 bases, there was a span of 7 bases. Germline V gene lookup returns CDR1 SGDLS and CDR2 YYNGEE. CDR3 sequence reads: CASSATLNQPQHF. The CDR3, as DNA: TGTGCCAGCAGCGCTACTCTCAATCAGCCCCAGCATTTT. The full variable domain, its missing parts supplied by reference TRBV9 and TRBJ1-5, is DSGVTQTPKHLITATGQRVTLRCSPRSGDLSVYWYQQSLDQGLQFLIQYYNGEERAKGNILERFSAQQFPDLHSELNLSSLELGDSALYFCASSATLNQPQHFGDGTRLSIL.

The chain recombines TRBV11-2 with TRBJ2-7; D is perhaps TRBD1 (6 bases). The length of the CDR3 is 17 residues. The germline V gene has CDR1 SGHAT and CDR2 FQNNGV. Trimming removed 2 bases from V and 2 bases from J, with 19 bases in between. CDR3 loop: CASSLPLRGIGTYEQYF. As DNA, the CDR3 is TGTGCCAGCAGCTTACCCCTTAGGGGGATTGGAACCTACGAGCAGTACTTC.

The chain joins TRBV25-1 to TRBJ1-1; 7 bases map to TRBD1. CDR1 MGHDK and CDR2 SYGVNS come from the germline V gene. V lost 6 bases, J lost 3 bases, and 4 bases stayed unmatched. The CDR3 contains 13 residues. The CDR3 loop is CASSNTGDTEAFF. CDR3 nucleotides: TGTGCCAGCAGCAATACAGGGGACACTGAAGCTTTCTTT.